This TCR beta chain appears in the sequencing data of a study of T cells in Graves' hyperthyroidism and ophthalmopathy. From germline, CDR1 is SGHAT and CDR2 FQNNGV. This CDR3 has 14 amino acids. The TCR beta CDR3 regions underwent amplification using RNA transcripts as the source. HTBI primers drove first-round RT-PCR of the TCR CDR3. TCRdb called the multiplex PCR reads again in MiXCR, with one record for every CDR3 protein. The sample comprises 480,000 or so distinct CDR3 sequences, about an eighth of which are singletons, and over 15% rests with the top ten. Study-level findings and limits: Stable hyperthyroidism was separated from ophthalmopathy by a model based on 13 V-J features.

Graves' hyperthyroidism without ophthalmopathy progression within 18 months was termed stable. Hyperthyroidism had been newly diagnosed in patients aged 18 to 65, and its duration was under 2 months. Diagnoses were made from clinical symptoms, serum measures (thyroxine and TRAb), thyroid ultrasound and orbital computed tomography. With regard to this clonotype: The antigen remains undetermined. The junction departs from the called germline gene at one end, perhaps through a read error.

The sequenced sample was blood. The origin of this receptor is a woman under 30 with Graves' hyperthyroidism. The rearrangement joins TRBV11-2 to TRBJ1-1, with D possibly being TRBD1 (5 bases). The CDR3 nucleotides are TGCGCCAGCAGCTTCCAGGGTGAAAACCCTGAAGCTTTCTTT. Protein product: CASSFQGENPEAFF.